This TCR beta chain was sequenced during a study of post-analysis software for immune sequencing data. Study results and limitations: Diversity measured as normalized Chao1 was significantly lower in multiple sclerosis patients than in controls. TRBV5-6, TRBV5-1 and TRBV20-1 were among five TRBV segments more frequent in patients than controls.

Unique molecular identifiers tagged the TCR beta cDNA libraries. TCRdb re-derived calls from the PCR reads in MiXCR, one entry per CDR3 protein. Among hundreds of thousands of distinct CDR3 sequences listed, 30% were seen once. The germline V and J ends were trimmed by 0 bases and 4 bases, with 12 bases remaining between them. CDR1 is SGHRS and CDR2 is YFSETQ in the germline V gene. This CDR3 comprises 15 residues. This clonotype occurred a few times. Its target is unknown. This TCR came from a girl between 5 and 17 years old with multiple sclerosis. This chain links TRBV5-1 with TRBJ2-3, with D maybe TRBD1 (6 bases). Sequenced material: blood. CDR3 sequence: CASSLESAGADTQYF. The CDR3 DNA reads as TGCGCCAGCAGCTTGGAGTCAGCAGGGGCAGATACGCAGTATTTT.